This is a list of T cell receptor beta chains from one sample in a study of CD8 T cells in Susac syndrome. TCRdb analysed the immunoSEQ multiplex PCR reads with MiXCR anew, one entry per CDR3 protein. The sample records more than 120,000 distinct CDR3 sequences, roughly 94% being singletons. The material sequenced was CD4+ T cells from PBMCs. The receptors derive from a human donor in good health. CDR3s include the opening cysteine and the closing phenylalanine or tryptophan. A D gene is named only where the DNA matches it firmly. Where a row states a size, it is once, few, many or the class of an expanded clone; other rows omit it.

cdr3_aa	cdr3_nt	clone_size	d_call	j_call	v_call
CSVETGTPNEKLFF	TGCAGCGTTGAAACCGGGACACCTAATGAAAAACTGTTTTTT	NA	NA	TRBJ1-4	TRBV29-1
CASRQQGGAGELFF	TGTGCCAGCAGACAACAGGGTGGGGCCGGGGAGCTGTTTTTT	NA	NA	TRBJ2-2	TRBV6-1
CASSLSEDTQYF	TGTGCCAGCAGCCTTAGTGAAGATACGCAGTATTTT	NA	NA	TRBJ2-3	TRBV3-1
CSAGDTMNTEAFF	TGCAGTGCTGGCGACACAATGAACACTGAAGCTTTCTTT	NA	NA	TRBJ1-1	TRBV20-1
CASSRGAGVEPQHF	TGTGCCAGCAGCCGAGGGGCAGGGGTAGAGCCCCAGCATTTT	NA	NA	TRBJ1-5	TRBV5-4
CASSKETGPGADTQYF	TGTGCCAGTAGTAAGGAAACGGGGCCCGGGGCCGATACGCAGTATTTT	NA	NA	TRBJ2-3	TRBV19
CASSQGQRAQREKLFF	TGCGCCAGCAGCCAAGGCCAAAGAGCACAGAGGGAAAAACTGTTTTTT	NA	NA	TRBJ1-4	TRBV4-1
CASSSPGLETNTGELFF	TGTGCCAGCAGTTCCCCGGGACTAGAAACGAACACCGGGGAGCTGTTTTTT	NA	TRBD2	TRBJ2-2	TRBV2
CAISEPKQPQHF	TGTGCCATCAGTGAGCCGAAACAGCCCCAGCATTTT	NA	NA	TRBJ1-5	TRBV10-3
CAWSVRTAGNTIYF	TGTGCCTGGAGTGTTAGGACAGCTGGAAACACCATATATTTT	NA	NA	TRBJ1-3	TRBV30
CASSLRGGGTYWMNTEAFF	TGTGCCAGCAGTTTGCGGGGGGGTGGGACATACTGGATGAACACTGAAGCTTTCTTT	NA	NA	TRBJ1-1	TRBV12-3/TRBV12-4
CAISDPGGTNEKLFF	TGTGCCATCAGTGACCCAGGGGGAACTAATGAAAAACTGTTTTTT	once	TRBD1	TRBJ1-4	TRBV10-3
CASSGERTGNGYTF	TGTGCCAGCAGTGGGGAACGGACAGGGAATGGCTACACCTTC	NA	TRBD1	TRBJ1-2	TRBV2
CASSLSGFVDGYTF	TGTGCCAGCAGTTTATCGGGATTTGTCGATGGCTACACCTTC	NA	NA	TRBJ1-2	TRBV27
CASSLPLAGVRADTQYF	TGTGCCAGCAGCTTGCCGTTAGCGGGAGTGAGAGCAGATACGCAGTATTTT	NA	TRBD2	TRBJ2-3	TRBV5-4